A selection of T cell receptor beta chains follows, all from one sample in a study of Ad26.COV2.S vaccination and SARS-CoV-2 variants. TCRdb's copy holds only in-frame clones and misses some; the assay was immunoSEQ multiplex PCR. This table holds about 350,000 clones, approximately 86% found once. Sample: peripheral blood, taken in a trial of Ad26.COV2.S vaccine versus placebo. The source is a person aged 18 to 59 who received the Ad26.COV2.S COVID-19 vaccine or a placebo. The CDR3 runs from the conserved cysteine through the conserved F or W. D genes are given only for firm matches. Size is stated for part of the rows, as once, few or many counts, or as a class when the clone is expanded.

>-|TRBV29-1|TRBD1|TRBJ2-7
CSVDPEDRGQRDYEQYF
TGCAGCGTTGACCCCGAGGACAGGGGGCAGAGGGACTACGAGCAGTACTTC
>-|TRBV14|-|TRBJ2-5
CASSQVRGTQYF
TGTGCCAGCAGTCAGGTGCGGGGGACCCAGTACTTC
>few|TRBV2|-|TRBJ2-3
CASDLGNTQYF
TGTGCCAGCGACCTGGGCAATACGCAGTATTTT
>-|TRBV3-1/TRBV3-2|-|TRBJ2-3
CASSSRPTDTQYF
TGTGCCAGCTCCAGTCGACCCACAGATACGCAGTATTTT
>-|TRBV3-1/TRBV3-2|TRBD1|TRBJ2-7
CASSQEGDSSYEQYF
TGTGCCAGCAGCCAAGAGGGGGACAGCTCCTACGAGCAGTACTTC
>-|TRBV4-1|TRBD2|TRBJ2-7
CASSHLLAGLYEQYF
TGCGCCAGCAGCCACCTACTAGCGGGACTCTACGAGCAGTACTTC
>once|TRBV4-2|TRBD2|TRBJ2-5
CASSLWTSGTETQYF
TGTGCCAGCAGCCTTTGGACTAGCGGGACAGAGACCCAGTACTTC
>few|TRBV11-2|-|TRBJ2-7
CASSLVGISYEQYF
TGTGCCAGCAGCTTAGTTGGCATCTCCTACGAGCAGTACTTC
>-|TRBV7-9|-|TRBJ1-1
CASSLDTWLEAFF
TGTGCCAGCAGCTTAGATACATGGCTTGAAGCTTTCTTT
>-|TRBV28|-|TRBJ1-6
CASSITGNSPLHF
TGTGCCAGCAGTATCACGGGGAATTCACCCCTCCACTTT
>-|TRBV6-5|TRBD2|TRBJ2-3
CASGGLAVTDTQYF
TGTGCCAGCGGGGGACTAGCGGTCACAGATACGCAGTATTTT
>-|TRBV4-3|TRBD1|TRBJ2-1
CASSQGSGTGGHSYNEQFF
TGCGCCAGCAGCCAAGGTTCCGGGACAGGGGGGCACTCCTACAATGAGCAGTTCTTC
>-|TRBV11-2|-|TRBJ2-1
CASGTGRDPYNEQFF
TGTGCCAGCGGCACGGGACGGGATCCCTACAATGAGCAGTTCTTC
>-|TRBV7-6|TRBD1|TRBJ1-5
CASSPGQGGTNQPQHF
TGTGCCAGCAGCCCCGGACAGGGAGGGACGAATCAGCCCCAGCATTTT
>-|TRBV7-2|TRBD1|TRBJ2-7
CASSLSGTGLGYEQYF
TGTGCCAGCAGCTTATCGGGGACAGGGTTAGGCTACGAGCAGTACTTC
>-|TRBV6-2/TRBV6-3|-|TRBJ2-7
CASSYRVPSYEQYF
TGTGCCAGCAGTTACAGGGTTCCTTCCTACGAGCAGTACTTC
>-|TRBV25-1|TRBD1|TRBJ1-2
CASSERGTGGGYTF
TGTGCCAGCAGTGAAAGGGGGACAGGAGGAGGCTACACCTTC
>-|TRBV12-5|-|TRBJ2-2
CASGPRTPRLLVENTGELFF
TGTGCTAGTGGTCCACGGACCCCCCGTCTCTTGGTGGAAAACACCGGGGAGCTGTTTTTT
>-|TRBV30|-|TRBJ2-1
CAWSLGLDEQFF
TGTGCCTGGAGTTTAGGACTGGACGAGCAGTTCTTC
>-|TRBV28|TRBD1|TRBJ2-5
CASSSPTTGREETQYF
TGTGCCAGCAGTTCCCCCACGACAGGGAGAGAAGAGACCCAGTACTTC
>-|TRBV5-1|TRBD1|TRBJ2-1
CASSLGTGPLNEQFF
TGCGCCAGCAGCCTGGGGACAGGCCCTCTCAATGAGCAGTTCTTC
>-|TRBV7-9|-|TRBJ2-4
CASSSETTQINIQYF
TGTGCCAGCAGCTCGGAGACCACCCAAATAAACATTCAGTACTTC
>few|TRBV28|TRBD2|TRBJ2-2
CASSFGTSGARTGELFF
TGTGCCAGCAGTTTCGGGACTAGCGGGGCCCGAACCGGGGAGCTGTTTTTT
>-|TRBV7-2|TRBD2|TRBJ2-2
CASSAASGMAGELFF
TGTGCCAGCAGCGCCGCTAGCGGGATGGCCGGGGAGCTGTTTTTT
>-|TRBV7-9|-|TRBJ2-3
CASSSVLSSLTDTQYF
TGTGCCAGCAGCTCGGTTTTATCCAGCTTAACAGATACGCAGTATTTT
>-|TRBV5-6|-|TRBJ1-1
CASSLLGGHAFF
TGTGCCAGCAGCTTGTTAGGGGGGCATGCTTTCTTT
>-|TRBV6-5|-|TRBJ2-7
CASSYGGLNEQYF
TGTGCCAGCAGTTACGGGGGATTAAACGAGCAGTACTTC
>-|TRBV30|-|TRBJ1-3
CASQVQELGNTIYF
TGTGCCTCCCAGGTCCAGGAATTGGGAAACACCATATATTTT
>-|TRBV7-8|-|TRBJ2-1
CASSLRLVGRNEQFF
TGTGCCAGCAGCTTAAGACTAGTGGGTCGGAATGAGCAGTTCTTC
>-|TRBV12-5|-|TRBJ2-3
CASGLDVSTDTQYF
TGTGCTAGTGGTTTGGACGTTAGCACAGATACGCAGTATTTT
>-|TRBV3-1/TRBV3-2|-|TRBJ1-4
CASSAPNEKLFF
TGTGCCAGCAGCGCCCCTAATGAAAAACTGTTTTTT
>-|TRBV28|TRBD1|TRBJ2-5
CASSGDRGKETQYF
TGTGCCAGCAGTGGCGACAGGGGGAAAGAGACCCAGTACTTC
>-|TRBV4-1|TRBD1|TRBJ1-4
CASSPPGQLNEKLFF
TGCGCCAGCAGCCCGCCGGGACAGCTTAATGAAAAACTGTTTTTT
>few|TRBV4-3|TRBD1|TRBJ1-4
CASSHGTGGRNEKLFF
TGCGCCAGCAGCCACGGGACAGGAGGTCGTAATGAAAAACTGTTTTTT
>few|TRBV4-1|-|TRBJ2-7
CASSQGGRGRGEQYF
TGCGCCAGCAGCCAAGGAGGACGGGGAAGGGGCGAGCAGTACTTC
>-|TRBV10-3|TRBD1|TRBJ2-7
CAIQGQGDYEQYF
TGTGCCATCCAGGGACAGGGGGACTACGAGCAGTACTTC
>-|TRBV5-1|TRBD2|TRBJ2-7
CASSTERGESGRYF
TGCGCCAGCAGCACGGAGCGGGGGGAATCCGGGCGATACTTC
>-|TRBV12-2|-|TRBJ1-4
CASRPGQATNEKLFF
TGTGCAAGTCGCCCGGGACAGGCAACTAATGAAAAACTGTTTTTT
>-|TRBV11-3|-|TRBJ2-7
CASSSRGALNEQYF
TGTGCCAGCAGCTCCCGCGGAGCCCTCAACGAGCAGTACTTC
>-|TRBV7-9|-|TRBJ2-2
CASSSQPGELFF
TGTGCCAGCAGCTCTCAGCCCGGGGAGCTGTTTTTT
>-|TRBV29-1|TRBD1|TRBJ1-1
CSVAQGGNTEAFF
TGCAGCGTTGCCCAGGGGGGAAACACTGAAGCTTTCTTT
>-|TRBV11-2|-|TRBJ2-5
CASSSTEYQETQYF
TGTGCCAGCAGCTCGACGGAGTACCAAGAGACCCAGTACTTC
>-|TRBV27|TRBD2|TRBJ2-7
CASSLKAGGPLSQYF
TGTGCCAGCAGTTTAAAGGCGGGAGGGCCGTTGTCACAGTACTTC
>once|TRBV28|-|TRBJ2-3
CASSLWPGSSTDTQYF
TGTGCCAGCAGTTTATGGCCAGGGTCTAGCACAGATACGCAGTATTTT
>-|TRBV3-1/TRBV3-2|-|TRBJ1-2
CASSIRGVAYTF
TGTGCCAGCAGCATTAGGGGGGTGGCCTACACCTTC
>-|TRBV9|-|TRBJ2-3
CASSVEGGASTDTQYF
TGTGCCAGCAGCGTAGAGGGCGGAGCCAGCACAGATACGCAGTATTTT
>-|TRBV4-2|TRBD1|TRBJ1-2
CASSQEPTGNYGYTF
TGTGCCAGCAGCCAAGAGCCGACAGGGAACTATGGCTACACCTTC
>-|TRBV2|-|TRBJ2-5
CASTSRKETQYF
TGTGCCAGCACCTCGAGGAAAGAGACCCAGTACTTC
>-|TRBV9|-|TRBJ1-1
CASSVGTSTEAFF
TGTGCCAGCAGCGTAGGGACGTCCACTGAAGCTTTCTTT
>few|TRBV5-4|TRBD1|TRBJ1-2
CASSFTGAEGYTF
TGTGCCAGCAGCTTTACAGGGGCTGAGGGCTACACCTTC